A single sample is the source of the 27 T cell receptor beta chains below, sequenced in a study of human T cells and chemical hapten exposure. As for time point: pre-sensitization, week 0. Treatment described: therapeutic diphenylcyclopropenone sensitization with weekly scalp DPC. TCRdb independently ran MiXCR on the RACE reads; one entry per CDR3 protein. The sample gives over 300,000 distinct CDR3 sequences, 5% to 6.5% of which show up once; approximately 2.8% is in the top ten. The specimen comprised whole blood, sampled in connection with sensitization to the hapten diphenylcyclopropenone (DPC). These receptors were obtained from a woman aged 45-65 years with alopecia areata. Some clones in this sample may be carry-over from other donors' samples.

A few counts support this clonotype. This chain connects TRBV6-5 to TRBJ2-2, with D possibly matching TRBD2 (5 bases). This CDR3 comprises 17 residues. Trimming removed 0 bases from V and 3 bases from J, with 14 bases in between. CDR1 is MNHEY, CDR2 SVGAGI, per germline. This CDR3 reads CASSYSRKRIDTGELFF. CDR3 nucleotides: TGTGCCAGCAGTTACTCGAGGAAGCGGATAGACACCGGGGAGCTGTTTTTT.

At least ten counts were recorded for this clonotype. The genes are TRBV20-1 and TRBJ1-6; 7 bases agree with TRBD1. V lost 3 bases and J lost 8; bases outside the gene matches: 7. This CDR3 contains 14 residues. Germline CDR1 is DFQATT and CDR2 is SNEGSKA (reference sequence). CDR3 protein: CSAREGALYSPLHF. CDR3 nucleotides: TGCAGTGCTAGGGAGGGGGCTCTTTATTCACCCCTCCACTTT.

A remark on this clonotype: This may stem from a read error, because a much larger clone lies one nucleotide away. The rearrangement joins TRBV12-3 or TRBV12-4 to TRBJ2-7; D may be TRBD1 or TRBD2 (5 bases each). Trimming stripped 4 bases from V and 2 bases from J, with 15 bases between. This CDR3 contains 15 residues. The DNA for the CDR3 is TGTGCCAGCAGTTCCTCGGCGAGGGGTGCCTACGAGCAGTACTTC. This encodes CASSSSARGAYEQYF.

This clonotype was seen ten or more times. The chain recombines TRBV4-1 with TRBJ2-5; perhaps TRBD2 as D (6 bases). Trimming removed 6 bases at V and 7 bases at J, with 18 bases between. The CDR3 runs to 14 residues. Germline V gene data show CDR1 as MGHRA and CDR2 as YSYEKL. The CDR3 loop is CASSLSRGSGTQYF. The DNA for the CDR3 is TGCGCCAGCAGTCTTTCTCGGGGTAGCGGGACCCAGTACTTC.

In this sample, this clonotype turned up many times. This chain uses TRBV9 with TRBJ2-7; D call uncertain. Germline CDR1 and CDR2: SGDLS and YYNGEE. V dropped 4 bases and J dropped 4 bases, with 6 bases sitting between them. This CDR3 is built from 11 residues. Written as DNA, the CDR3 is TGTGCCAGCAGCCCTCAGTACGAGCAGTACTTC. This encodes CASSPQYEQYF. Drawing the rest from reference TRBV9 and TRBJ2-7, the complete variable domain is DSGVTQTPKHLITATGQRVTLRCSPRSGDLSVYWYQQSLDQGLQFLIQYYNGEERAKGNILERFSAQQFPDLHSELNLSSLELGDSALYFCASSPQYEQYFGPGTRLTVT.

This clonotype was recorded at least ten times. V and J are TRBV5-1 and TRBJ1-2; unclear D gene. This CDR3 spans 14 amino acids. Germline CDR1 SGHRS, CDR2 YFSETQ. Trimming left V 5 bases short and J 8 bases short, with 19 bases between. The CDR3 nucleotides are TGCGCCAGCAGTGGGGAAGGTGACGAGGGCGGCTACACCTTC. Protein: CASSGEGDEGGYTF.

The CDR3 protein is CASSYPRGAGTNEKLFF. Here the CDR3 DNA reads TGTGCCAGCAGTTACCCGAGAGGAGCAGGAACTAATGAAAAACTGTTTTTT. V and J are TRBV6-2 or TRBV6-3 and TRBJ1-4; D gene uncertain. Germline CDR1 and CDR2: MNHEY and SVGEGT. The germline V and J ends were trimmed by 2 bases and 1 base, with 14 bases remaining between them. This CDR3 is built from 17 residues.

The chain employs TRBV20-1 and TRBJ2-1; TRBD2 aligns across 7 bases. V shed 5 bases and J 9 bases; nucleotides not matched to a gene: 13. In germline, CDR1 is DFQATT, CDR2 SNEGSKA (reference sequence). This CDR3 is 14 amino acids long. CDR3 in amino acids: CSAAPRAGAGEQFF. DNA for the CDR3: TGCAGTGCTGCCCCCAGGGCGGGAGCTGGTGAGCAGTTCTTC.

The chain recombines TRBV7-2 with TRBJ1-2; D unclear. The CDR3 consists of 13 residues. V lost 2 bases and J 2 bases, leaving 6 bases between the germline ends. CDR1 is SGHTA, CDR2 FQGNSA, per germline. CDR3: CASSLWQNYGYTF. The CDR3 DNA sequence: TGTGCCAGCAGCTTATGGCAGAACTATGGCTACACCTTC.

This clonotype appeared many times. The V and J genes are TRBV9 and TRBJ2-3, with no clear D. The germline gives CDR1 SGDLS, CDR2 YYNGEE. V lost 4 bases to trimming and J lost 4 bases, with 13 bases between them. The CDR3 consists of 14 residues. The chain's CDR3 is CASSLRLLPDTQYF. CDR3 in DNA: TGTGCCAGCAGCTTACGACTCCTCCCAGATACGCAGTATTTT.

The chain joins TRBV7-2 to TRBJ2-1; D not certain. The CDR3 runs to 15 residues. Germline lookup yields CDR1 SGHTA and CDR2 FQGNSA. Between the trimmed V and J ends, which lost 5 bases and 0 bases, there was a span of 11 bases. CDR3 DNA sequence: TGTGCCAGCAGCCTCGACTTGAGCTCCTACAATGAGCAGTTCTTC. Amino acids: CASSLDLSSYNEQFF.

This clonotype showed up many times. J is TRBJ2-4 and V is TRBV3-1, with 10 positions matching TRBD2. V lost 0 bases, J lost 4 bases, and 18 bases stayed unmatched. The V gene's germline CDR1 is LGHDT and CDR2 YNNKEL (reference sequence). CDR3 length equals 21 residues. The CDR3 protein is CASSQDWSGGRLAGAKNIQYF. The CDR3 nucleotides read TGTGCCAGCAGCCAAGATTGGTCAGGGGGCAGACTAGCGGGTGCTAAAAACATTCAGTACTTC.

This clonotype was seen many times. The CDR3 region is CASSDSLSSAVQFF. CDR3 coding DNA: TGTGCCAGCAGTGACTCTCTCTCTAGCGCGGTACAGTTCTTC. The V call is TRBV6-4, the J call TRBJ2-1, with D maybe TRBD2 (6 bases). V lost 0 bases and J 13 bases, leaving 16 bases between the germline ends. Per the germline V gene, CDR1 is MRHNA and CDR2 is SNTAGT. This CDR3 comprises 14 residues.

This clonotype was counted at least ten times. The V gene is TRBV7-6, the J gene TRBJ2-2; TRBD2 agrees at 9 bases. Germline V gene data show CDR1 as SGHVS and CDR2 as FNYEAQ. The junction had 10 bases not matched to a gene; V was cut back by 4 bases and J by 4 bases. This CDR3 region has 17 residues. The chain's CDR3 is CASSSFSELAGTGELFF. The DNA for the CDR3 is TGTGCCAGCAGCTCCTTCTCGGAACTAGCGGGCACCGGGGAGCTGTTTTTT.

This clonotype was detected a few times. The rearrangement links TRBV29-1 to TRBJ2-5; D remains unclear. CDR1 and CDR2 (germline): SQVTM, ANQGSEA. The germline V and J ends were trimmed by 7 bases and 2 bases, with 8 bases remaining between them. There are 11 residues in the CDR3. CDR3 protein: CSAVGQETQYF. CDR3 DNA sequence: TGCAGCGCAGTGGGGCAAGAGACCCAGTACTTC.

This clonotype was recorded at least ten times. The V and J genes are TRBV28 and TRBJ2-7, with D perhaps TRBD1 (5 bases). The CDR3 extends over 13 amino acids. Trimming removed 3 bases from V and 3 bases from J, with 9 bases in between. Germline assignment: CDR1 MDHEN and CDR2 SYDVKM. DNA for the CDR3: TGTGCCAGCAGTTTCACAGGAGACTACGAGCAGTACTTC. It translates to CASSFTGDYEQYF.

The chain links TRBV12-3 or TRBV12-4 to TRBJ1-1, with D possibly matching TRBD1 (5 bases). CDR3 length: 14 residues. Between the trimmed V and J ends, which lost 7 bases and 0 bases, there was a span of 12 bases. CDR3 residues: CASNMGDLNTEAFF. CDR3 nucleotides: TGTGCCAGCAACATGGGGGATTTGAACACTGAAGCTTTCTTT.

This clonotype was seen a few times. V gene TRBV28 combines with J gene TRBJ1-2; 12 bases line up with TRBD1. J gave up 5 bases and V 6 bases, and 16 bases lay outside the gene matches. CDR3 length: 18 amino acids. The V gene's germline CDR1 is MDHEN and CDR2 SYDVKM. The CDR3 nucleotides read TGTGCCAGCAGAAGAACCGGGACAGGGGGCGCGGACCCTTATGGCTACACCTTC. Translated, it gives CASRRTGTGGADPYGYTF.

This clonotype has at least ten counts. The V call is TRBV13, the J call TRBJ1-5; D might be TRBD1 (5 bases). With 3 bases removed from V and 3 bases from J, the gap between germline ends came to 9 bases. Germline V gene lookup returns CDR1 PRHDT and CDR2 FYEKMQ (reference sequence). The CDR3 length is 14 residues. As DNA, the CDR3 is TGTGCCAGCAGCTTGGGACGGACCAATCAGCCCCAGCATTTT. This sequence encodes CASSLGRTNQPQHF.

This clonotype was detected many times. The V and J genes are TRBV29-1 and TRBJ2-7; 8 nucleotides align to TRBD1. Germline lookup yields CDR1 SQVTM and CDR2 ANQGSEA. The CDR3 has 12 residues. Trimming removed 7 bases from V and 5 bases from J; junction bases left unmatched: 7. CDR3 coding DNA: TGCAGCGCGAAGGACAGGGCCGACGAGCAGTACTTC. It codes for CSAKDRADEQYF.

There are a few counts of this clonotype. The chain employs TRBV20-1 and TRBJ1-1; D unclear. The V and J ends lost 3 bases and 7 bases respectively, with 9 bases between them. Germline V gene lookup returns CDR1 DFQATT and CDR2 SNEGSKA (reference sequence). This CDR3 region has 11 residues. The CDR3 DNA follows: TGCAGTGCTAGTAGGGCGGATGAAGCTTTCTTT. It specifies CSASRADEAFF.

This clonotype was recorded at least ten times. The CDR3 nucleotides are TGTGCCAGCAGCTTAGTTCTGGGATGGACCAAAGAGACCCAGTACTTC. Its protein is CASSLVLGWTKETQYF. The rearrangement links TRBV7-9 to TRBJ2-5, with no clear D. Germline CDR1 is SEHNR and CDR2 is FQNEAQ (reference sequence). This CDR3 comprises 16 residues. V was trimmed by 1 base and J by 3 bases, leaving 15 bases between them.

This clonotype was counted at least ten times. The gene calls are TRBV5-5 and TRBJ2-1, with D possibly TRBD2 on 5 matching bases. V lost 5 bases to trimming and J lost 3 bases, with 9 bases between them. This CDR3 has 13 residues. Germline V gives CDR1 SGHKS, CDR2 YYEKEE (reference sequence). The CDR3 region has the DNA TGTGCCAGCAGTGAGGGCCTCTACAATGAGCAGTTCTTC. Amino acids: CASSEGLYNEQFF.

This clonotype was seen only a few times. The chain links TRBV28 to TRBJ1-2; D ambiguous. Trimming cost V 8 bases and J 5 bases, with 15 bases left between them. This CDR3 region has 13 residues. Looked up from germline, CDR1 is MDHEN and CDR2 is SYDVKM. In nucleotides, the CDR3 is TGTGCCAGCGGTCGATTCCCAAAATATGGCTACACCTTC. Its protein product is CASGRFPKYGYTF.

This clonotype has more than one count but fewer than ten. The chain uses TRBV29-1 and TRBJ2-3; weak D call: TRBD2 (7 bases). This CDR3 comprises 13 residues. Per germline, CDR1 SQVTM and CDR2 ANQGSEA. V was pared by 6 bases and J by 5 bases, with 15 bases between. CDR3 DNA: TGCAGCGTGGACGGGGGGCCAGTAGATACGCAGTATTTT. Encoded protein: CSVDGGPVDTQYF.

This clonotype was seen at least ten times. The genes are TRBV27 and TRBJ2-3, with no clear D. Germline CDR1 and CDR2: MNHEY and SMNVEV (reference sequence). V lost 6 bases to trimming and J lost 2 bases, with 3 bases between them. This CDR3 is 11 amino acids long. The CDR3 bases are TGTGCCAGCAGACCCACAGATACGCAGTATTTT. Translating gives CASRPTDTQYF.

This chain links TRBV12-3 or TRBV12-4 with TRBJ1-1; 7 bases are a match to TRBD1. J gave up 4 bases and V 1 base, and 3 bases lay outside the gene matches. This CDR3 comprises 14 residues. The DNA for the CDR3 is TGTGCCAGCAGTTTAGAGGGGGCAATCACTGAAGCTTTCTTT. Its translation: CASSLEGAITEAFF.